Sequencing of this T cell receptor beta chain was carried out in a study of control samples from healthy donors and cancer patients. Using immunoSEQ multiplex PCR, the repertoire was profiled, and TCRdb retains in-frame clones only, with some absent. The sample lists roughly 64,000 clones, roughly nine tenths occurring once. The V gene's germline CDR1 is MNHEY and CDR2 SMNVEV (reference sequence). This CDR3 is built from 14 residues. V was trimmed by 5 bases and J by 0 bases, leaving 11 bases between them. This clone was counted only a few times. The sequenced sample consisted of PBMCs. The chain is built from TRBV27 and TRBJ2-7; D unresolved. The source of this sequence is a woman between 50 and 59 years old with colorectal cancer. Here the CDR3 DNA reads TGTGCCAGCAGTCTCACAGTTCTCTCCTACGAGCAGTACTTC. This sequence encodes CASSLTVLSYEQYF.